This T cell receptor (beta chain) was identified during a study of T cell responses to AZD1222 COVID-19 vaccine. Trimming took off 3 bases at V and 0 bases at J, with 8 bases between the two ends. This CDR3 contains 14 residues. Germline-derived CDR1 and CDR2 are SGHTA and FQGNSA. Study-wide results and limits: Elevations in Spike-specific TCR breadth and depth followed administration of two AZD1222 doses. Spike-spanning, vaccine-associated CD4 TCRs were dominant at 160-218 and 743-854.

The table lists this clone with a count of one. Antigen: not known. The sample contains more than one DNA sequence encoding this CDR3. Second-dose schedules of about 4 or about 12 weeks were combined. TCRdb keeps only in-frame clones here, not all; method: immunoSEQ multiplex PCR. Seen here are 130,000 or so clones, roughly 87% observed once, and the top ten hold around a tenth. This sample comprised peripheral blood, obtained 28 days after the second AZD1222 dose. The TCR sequence derives from an adult who received the AZD1222 COVID-19 vaccine. V gene TRBV7-2 combines with J gene TRBJ1-1; possible D gene TRBD1, 6 bases. CDR3 sequence: CASSFDRLNTEAFF. Written as DNA, the CDR3 is TGTGCCAGCAGCTTCGACAGGCTGAACACTGAAGCTTTCTTT. The full variable domain, in which reference TRBV7-2 and TRBJ1-1 provide the parts outside the CDR3, is GAGVSQSPSNKVTEKGKDVELRCDPISGHTALYWYRQSLGQGLEFLIYFQGNSAPDKSGLPSDRFSAERTGGSVSTLTIQRTQQEDSAVYLCASSFDRLNTEAFFGQGTRLTVV.